The source of this TCR beta chain is a study of OX40 agonist ivuxolimab in advanced cancers. About the study: Patient treatment consisted of intravenous ivuxolimab administration every 2 weeks at 0.01 to 10 mg/kg. Enrollees could have had prior anti-PD-1, anti-PD-L1 or anti-CTLA-4 therapy, which about 40% had received. General study points: Relative to CD4+, CD8+ T cells held more expanded clones on average. Antigen specificity remained undetermined for the expanded peripheral T cells.

Data came from immunoSEQ multiplex PCR; TCRdb stores just in-frame clones and leaves some out. The data hold around 72,000 clones, with around 83% observed a single time. A note on this clone: Its antigen remains unknown.

Germline CDR1 reads SGHTA; CDR2 reads FQGNSA. V was pared by 8 bases and J by 4 bases, with 19 bases between. The CDR3 is 15 residues long. V is TRBV7-2 and J is TRBJ2-3; D is undetermined. Sequencing used CD4+ or CD8+ T cells sorted from blood, obtained in a trial of the OX40 agonist ivuxolimab. This TCR derives from an adult with an advanced solid tumor such as melanoma, head and neck, liver or kidney cancer. CDR3 DNA sequence: TGTGCCAGCCAACGGGTCCCATTGGGTTCAGATACGCAGTATTTT. Encoded protein: CASQRVPLGSDTQYF. The full variable domain, with the rest looked up from reference TRBV7-2 and TRBJ2-3, is GAGVSQSPSNKVTEKGKDVELRCDPISGHTALYWYRQSLGQGLEFLIYFQGNSAPDKSGLPSDRFSAERTGGSVSTLTIQRTQQEDSAVYLCASQRVPLGSDTQYFGPGTRLTVL.